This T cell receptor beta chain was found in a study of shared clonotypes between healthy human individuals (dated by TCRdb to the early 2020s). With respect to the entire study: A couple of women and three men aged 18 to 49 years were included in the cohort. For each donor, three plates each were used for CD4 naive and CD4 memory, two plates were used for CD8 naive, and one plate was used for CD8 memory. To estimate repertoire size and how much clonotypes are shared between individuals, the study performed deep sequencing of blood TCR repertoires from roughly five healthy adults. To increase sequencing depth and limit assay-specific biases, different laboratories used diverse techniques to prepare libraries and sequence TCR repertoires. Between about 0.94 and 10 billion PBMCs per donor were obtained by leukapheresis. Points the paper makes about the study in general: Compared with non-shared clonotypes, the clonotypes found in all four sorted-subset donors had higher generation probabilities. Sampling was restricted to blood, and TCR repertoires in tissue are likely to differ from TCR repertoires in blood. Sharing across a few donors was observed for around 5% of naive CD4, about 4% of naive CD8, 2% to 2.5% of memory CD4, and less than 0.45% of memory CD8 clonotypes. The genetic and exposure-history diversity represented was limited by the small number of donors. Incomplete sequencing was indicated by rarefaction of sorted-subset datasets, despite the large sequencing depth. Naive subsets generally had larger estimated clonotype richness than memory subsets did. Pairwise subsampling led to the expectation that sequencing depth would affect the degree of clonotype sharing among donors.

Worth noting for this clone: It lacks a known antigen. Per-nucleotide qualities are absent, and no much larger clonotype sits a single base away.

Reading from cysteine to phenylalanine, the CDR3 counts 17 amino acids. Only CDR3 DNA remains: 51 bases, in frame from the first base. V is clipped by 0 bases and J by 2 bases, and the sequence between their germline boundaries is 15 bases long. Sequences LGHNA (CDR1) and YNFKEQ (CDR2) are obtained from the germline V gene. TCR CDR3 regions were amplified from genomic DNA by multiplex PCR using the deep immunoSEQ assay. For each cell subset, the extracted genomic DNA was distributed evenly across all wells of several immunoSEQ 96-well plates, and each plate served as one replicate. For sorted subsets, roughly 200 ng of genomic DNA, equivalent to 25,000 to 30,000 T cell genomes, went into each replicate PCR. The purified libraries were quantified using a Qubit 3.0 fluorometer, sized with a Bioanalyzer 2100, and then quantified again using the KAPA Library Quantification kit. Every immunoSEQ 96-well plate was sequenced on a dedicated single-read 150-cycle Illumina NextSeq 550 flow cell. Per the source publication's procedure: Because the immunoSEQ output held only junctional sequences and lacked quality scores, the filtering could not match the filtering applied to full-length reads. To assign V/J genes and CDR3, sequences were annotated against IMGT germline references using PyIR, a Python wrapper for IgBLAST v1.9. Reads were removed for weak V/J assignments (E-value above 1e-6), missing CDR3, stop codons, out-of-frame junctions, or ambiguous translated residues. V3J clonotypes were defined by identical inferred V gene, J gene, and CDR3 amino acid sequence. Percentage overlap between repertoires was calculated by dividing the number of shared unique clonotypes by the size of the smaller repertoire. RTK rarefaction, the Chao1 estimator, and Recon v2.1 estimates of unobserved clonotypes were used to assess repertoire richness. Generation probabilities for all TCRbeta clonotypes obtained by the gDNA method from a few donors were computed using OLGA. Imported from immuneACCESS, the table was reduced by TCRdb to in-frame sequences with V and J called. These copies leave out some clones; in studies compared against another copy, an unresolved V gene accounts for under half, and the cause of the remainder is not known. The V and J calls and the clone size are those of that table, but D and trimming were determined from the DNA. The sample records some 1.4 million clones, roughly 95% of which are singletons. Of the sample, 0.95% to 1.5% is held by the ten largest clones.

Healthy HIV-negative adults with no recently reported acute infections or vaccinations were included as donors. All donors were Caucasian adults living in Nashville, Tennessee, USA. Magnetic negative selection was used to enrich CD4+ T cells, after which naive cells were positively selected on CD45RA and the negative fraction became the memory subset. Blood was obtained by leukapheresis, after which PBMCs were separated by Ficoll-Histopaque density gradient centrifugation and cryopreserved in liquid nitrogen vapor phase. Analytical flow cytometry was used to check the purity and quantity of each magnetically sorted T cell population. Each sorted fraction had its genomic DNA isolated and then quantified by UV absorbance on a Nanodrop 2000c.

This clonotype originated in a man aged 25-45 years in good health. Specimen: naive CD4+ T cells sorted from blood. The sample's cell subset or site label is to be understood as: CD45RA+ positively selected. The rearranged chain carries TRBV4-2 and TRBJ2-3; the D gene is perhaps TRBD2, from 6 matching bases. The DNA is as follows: TGTGCCAGCAGCCAAGATCTGAGGAGGGGCCCCACAGATACGCAGTATTTT. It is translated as CASSQDLRRGPTDTQYF.